The source of this T cell receptor (beta chain) is a study of radiotherapy plus CTLA-4 blockade in lung cancer (dated by TCRdb to the late 2010s). About the investigation overall: Objective responses occurred in about 19% of enrolled patients, and 30% to 40% achieved disease control. General conclusions and limits of the study: After treatment with radiotherapy and ipilimumab, TCR clones that originated in tumors expanded in peripheral blood. Early dynamic changes in blood T cell clones, together with increased serum interferon-beta after radiation, were reported as the strongest predictors of response.

Focal radiation therapy combined with CTLA-4 blockade (ipilimumab) was tested in patients with chemo-refractory metastatic non-small-cell lung cancer. This clone has more than one count but fewer than ten. The clone's antigen remains unknown. Per-base qualities were not stored, and no clone one base away is much larger. Library generation was performed with the immunoSEQ multiplex PCR assay. The source is immuneACCESS, and TCRdb retained only in-frame sequences with V and J called. Part of the clones is not carried over; for the studies checked, unresolved V genes explain less than half of this, and the remainder is unexplained. Counted in this sample were 81,000 or so clones; about 85% of them appeared once. The top ten clones comprise about 14% of the sample. Germline trimming: 6 bases from V, 5 bases from J; junction bases outside gene matches: 4. Including the terminal cysteine and phenylalanine, the CDR3 comprises 13 residues. Here the CDR3 DNA is all that survives: 39 bases in frame from base 1. The germline V gene encodes CDR1 ENHRY and CDR2 SYGVKD.

This material consisted of peripheral blood, taken from a patient treated with radiotherapy plus ipilimumab. The rearranged segments are TRBV10-3 and TRBJ1-5, with 7 bases in between that match TRBD1. The sequence was obtained from a human donor with non-small cell lung cancer that progressed on radiotherapy plus ipilimumab. Read as DNA, the sequence is TGTGCCATCAGCCGACAGGGAGATCAGCCCCAGCATTTT. This codes for CAISRQGDQPQHF.